A single sample gave rise to the 24 T cell receptor beta chains below, sequenced in a study of blood T cell repertoires in COVID-19. Data came from immunoSEQ multiplex PCR; TCRdb stores just in-frame clones and leaves some out. The sample yields 80,000 or so clones, approximately 80% seen once. Source material: peripheral blood. The receptors here all came from a woman in her seventies with acute or convalescent COVID-19.

The chain recombines TRBV6-5 with TRBJ1-4; no clear D gene. The CDR3 loop spans 14 amino acids. The V gene lost 0 bases and the J gene lost 9 bases, with 11 bases spanning the gap. Looked up from germline, CDR1 is MNHEY and CDR2 is SVGAGI. In DNA form, the CDR3 reads TGTGCCAGCAGTTACTCGAGACGGGTCCAAAAACTGTTTTTT. It codes for CASSYSRRVQKLFF.

This sequence joins TRBV7-3 and TRBJ2-1, with 7 nucleotides matching TRBD1. This CDR3 spans 15 amino acids. V lost 5 bases to trimming and J lost 2 bases; unmatched junction nucleotides: 6. Germline V CDR1 and CDR2: SGHTA, FQGTGA. The CDR3 protein is CASSPGGLAYNEQFF. The CDR3 DNA is TGTGCCAGCAGCCCAGGGGGTTTAGCCTACAATGAGCAGTTCTTC.

V is TRBV2 and J is TRBJ2-1, with a tentative D call TRBD2 (6 bases). The CDR3 covers 15 residues. CDR1 is SNHLY, CDR2 FYNNEI, per germline. Trimming removed 6 bases at V and 2 bases at J, with 14 bases between. In nucleotides, the CDR3 is TGTGCCAGCAGCGGTAGCGGAATCGCCTACAATGAGCAGTTCTTC. It specifies CASSGSGIAYNEQFF.

The gene calls are TRBV6-6 and TRBJ2-7; perhaps TRBD2 as D (5 bases). Germline V gene lookup returns CDR1 MNHNY and CDR2 SVGAGI (reference sequence). Deletions cut 7 bases from V and 2 bases from J, with 6 bases between. The CDR3 covers 11 residues. CDR3 nucleotide sequence: TGTGCCAGCACCGGGGCCTACGAGCAGTACTTC. Translated: CASTGAYEQYF.

The genes are TRBV6-5 and TRBJ2-2; the D gene is possibly TRBD2 (6 bases). V was trimmed by 5 bases and J by 4 bases, leaving 14 bases between them. Germline assignment: CDR1 MNHEY and CDR2 SVGAGI. This CDR3 contains 15 residues. CDR3 sequence (DNA): TGTGCCAGCAGTCTACGGGGGTCAGTCACCGGGGAGCTGTTTTTT. Its protein is CASSLRGSVTGELFF.

V is TRBV7-9 and J is TRBJ1-3, with D possibly matching TRBD1 (5 bases). In germline, CDR1 is SEHNR, CDR2 FQNEAQ (reference sequence). The CDR3 loop spans 14 amino acids. The V and J ends lost 5 bases and 4 bases respectively, with 12 bases between them. CDR3 in amino acids: CASSRGTYGNTIYF. DNA of the CDR3: TGTGCCAGCAGCCGCGGGACGTACGGAAACACCATATATTTT.

This clone was counted once. The V and J genes are TRBV6-1 and TRBJ2-7; TRBD2 might be the D (7 bases). The CDR3 is made up of 15 amino acids. V lost 2 bases to trimming and J lost 4 bases, with 15 bases between them. Germline CDR1 is MNHNS and CDR2 is SASEGT. Here the CDR3 DNA reads TGTGCCAGCAGTGAAATAGGGGGGGGATTTTACGAGCAGTACTTC. As protein: CASSEIGGGFYEQYF.

The rearrangement joins TRBV6-2 or TRBV6-3 to TRBJ1-1, with TRBD1 as a possible D gene (6 bases). Trimming shortened V by 5 bases and J by 7 bases, and 29 bases separated the two germline ends. This CDR3 is built from 18 residues. Germline assignment: CDR1 MNHEY and CDR2 SVGEGT. In DNA form, the CDR3 reads TGTGCCAGCAGTCCAACCGGCGGGGGGGCGATCGCTTTTATTGAAGCTTTCTTT. This gives the protein CASSPTGGGAIAFIEAFF.

This chain links TRBV12-3 or TRBV12-4 with TRBJ2-5, with 9 bases lining up with TRBD2. With V trimmed by 7 bases and J by 4 bases, 4 bases remained unmatched. This CDR3 region has 13 residues. CDR3 loop: CASTSGGLETQYF. The CDR3 DNA is TGTGCCAGCACGAGCGGGGGGTTAGAGACCCAGTACTTC.

With respect to this clone: The same CDR3 also results from other DNA sequences found in this sample. The chain couples TRBV6-1 to TRBJ1-2; maybe TRBD1 (6 bases). The CDR3 covers 15 residues. CDR1 and CDR2 from the germline V gene are MNHNS and SASEGT. V was clipped by 2 bases and J by 0 bases, with 10 bases between them. The CDR3 region is CASSEWAGANYGYTF. CDR3 DNA sequence: TGTGCCAGCAGTGAATGGGCAGGGGCTAACTATGGCTACACCTTC.

A single count supports this clone. The chain couples TRBV5-5 to TRBJ1-4; D may be TRBD1 (6 bases). Germline V gives CDR1 SGHKS, CDR2 YYEKEE (reference sequence). Trimming pared 4 bases from V and 5 bases from J, leaving 9 bases between. The CDR3 is made up of 13 amino acids. CDR3 sequence: CASSSTGNEKLFF. The CDR3 region has the DNA TGTGCCAGCAGCAGTACAGGGAATGAAAAACTGTTTTTT.

The rearrangement joins TRBV5-5 to TRBJ1-1; 12 bases line up with TRBD1. Germline V CDR1 and CDR2: SGHKS, YYEKEE (reference sequence). V lost 3 bases, J lost 1 base, and 10 bases stayed unmatched. The CDR3 covers 18 residues. CDR3 nucleotide sequence: TGTGCCAGCAGCTACTACATCGGGACAGGGGGCCAGAACACTGAAGCTTTCTTT. This translates into CASSYYIGTGGQNTEAFF. The variable domain in full, completed from reference TRBV5-5 and TRBJ1-1, reads DAGVTQSPTHLIKTRGQQVTLRCSPISGHKSVSWYQQVLGQGPQFIFQYYEKEERGRGNFPDRFSARQFPNYSSELNVNALLLGDSALYLCASSYYIGTGGQNTEAFFGQGTRLTVV.

V usage is TRBV9 and J usage is TRBJ2-7, with 10 nucleotides matching TRBD1. This CDR3 has 13 amino acids. Trimming at V came to 3 bases and at J to 6 bases, leaving 3 bases not matched to a gene. Germline CDR1 reads SGDLS; CDR2 reads YYNGEE. CDR3 bases: TGTGCCAGCAGCGCAGGGACAGGGGCCGAGCAGTACTTC. Protein sequence: CASSAGTGAEQYF.

The CDR3, as DNA: TGTGCCAGTAGTATCTGGGGGCGCCGAAATTCACCCCTCCACTTT. Its translation: CASSIWGRRNSPLHF. V usage is TRBV19 and J usage is TRBJ1-6, with D tentatively TRBD1 (6 bases). Germline lookup yields CDR1 LNHDA and CDR2 SQIVND (reference sequence). The CDR3 spans 15 residues. Trimming stripped 3 bases from V and 7 bases from J, with 13 bases between.

CDR3 nucleotides: TGTGCCAGCAGCTCCACCCTAGCGGGGGGATCCAAAAACATTCAGTACTTC. Protein sequence: CASSSTLAGGSKNIQYF. The chain carries TRBV7-2 and TRBJ2-4; TRBD2 agrees at 11 bases. The germline V gene has CDR1 SGHTA and CDR2 FQGNSA. Unmatched junction bases numbered 7, after V lost 4 bases and J lost 2 bases. This CDR3 has 17 amino acids.

The chain is built from TRBV24-1 and TRBJ1-1; 8 nucleotides line up with TRBD1. V was pared by 3 bases and J by 1 base, with 12 bases of the junction left unmatched. CDR3 length: 18 residues. Germline V gene sequence: CDR1 KGHDR, CDR2 SFDVKD. The CDR3 DNA is TGTGCCACCAGTGATGTAAAATCAGGGGGCGCCGGGAACACTGAAGCTTTCTTT. It is translated as CATSDVKSGGAGNTEAFF.

This clone came up a few times. V gene TRBV24-1 combines with J gene TRBJ2-1; 10 bases match TRBD2. The V segment lost 5 bases and the J segment 5 bases; nucleotides outside the gene matches: 2. The CDR3 consists of 14 residues. In germline, CDR1 is KGHDR, CDR2 SFDVKD. The CDR3 region has the DNA TGTGCCACCAGTGGTCTAGCGGGGGACAATGAGCAGTTCTTC. This sequence encodes CATSGLAGDNEQFF.

This clone is a singleton in its sample. The J gene is TRBJ2-6, the V gene TRBV19; 7 bases map to TRBD1. J lost 0 bases, V lost 5 bases, and 10 bases had no gene match. The CDR3 is 18 residues long. Germline V gives CDR1 LNHDA, CDR2 SQIVND (reference sequence). The CDR3 protein is CASSATGTVFSGANVLTF. CDR3 nucleotides: TGTGCCAGTAGTGCCACCGGGACAGTCTTCTCTGGGGCCAACGTCCTGACTTTC. Full variable domain (remainder filled in from reference TRBV19 and TRBJ2-6): DGGITQSPKYLFRKEGQNVTLSCEQNLNHDAMYWYRQDPGQGLRLIYYSQIVNDFQKGDIAEGYSVSREKKESFPLTVTSAQKNPTAFYLCASSATGTVFSGANVLTFGAGSRLTVL.

This chain joins TRBV27 and TRBJ1-2; 8 bases match TRBD1. The CDR3 length is 12 residues. Trimming removed 5 bases from V and 6 bases from J; junction bases left unmatched: 2. Germline V gives CDR1 MNHEY, CDR2 SMNVEV (reference sequence). Written as DNA, the CDR3 is TGTGCCAGCAGTCGGACAGGGCATGGCTACACCTTC. It specifies CASSRTGHGYTF.

There are a few counts of this clone. The chain recombines TRBV11-3 with TRBJ2-7; 12 positions match TRBD2. V lost 5 bases to trimming and J lost 7 bases; unmatched junction nucleotides: 12. CDR3 length: 16 amino acids. Germline CDR1 and CDR2: SGHNT and YENEEA. The CDR3 protein is CASSPGASGGAGEQYF. As DNA, the CDR3 is TGTGCCAGCAGCCCAGGGGCTAGCGGGGGGGCCGGGGAGCAGTACTTC.

The V and J genes are TRBV28 and TRBJ2-7; TRBD2 matches at 7 bases. The CDR3 has 14 amino acids. CDR1 MDHEN and CDR2 SYDVKM come from the germline V gene. After removal of 3 bases from V and 2 bases from J, the junction contained 4 bases not matched to a gene. CDR3 sequence (DNA): TGTGCCAGCAGTTTCGGGAGGCCCCCCTACGAGCAGTACTTC. It encodes CASSFGRPPYEQYF.

The V and J genes are TRBV6-2 or TRBV6-3 and TRBJ1-5; tentatively, D is TRBD1 (5 bases). V lost 1 base and J lost 0, with 10 bases in between. Germline V lookup: CDR1 MNHEY, CDR2 SVGEGT. This CDR3 is 16 amino acids long. Written as DNA, the CDR3 is TGTGCCAGCAGTTACTTCGGGGGGAGTAGCAATCAGCCCCAGCATTTT. Its protein product is CASSYFGGSSNQPQHF.

This rearrangement joins TRBV27 to TRBJ1-2, with 8 positions matching TRBD1. This CDR3 has 14 amino acids. Trimming took 6 bases from V and 4 from J; bases not matched to a gene: 7. The germline V gene has CDR1 MNHEY and CDR2 SMNVEV (reference sequence). DNA for the CDR3: TGTGCCAGCAGGGAACAGGGGGGGGGCTATGGCTACACCTTC. It specifies CASREQGGGYGYTF.

The V call is TRBV7-2, the J call TRBJ1-4, with 7 positions matching TRBD1. J was trimmed by 0 bases and V by 8 bases; bases with no gene match: 18. The CDR3 runs 19 residues. Looked up from germline, CDR1 is SGHTA and CDR2 is FQGNSA. CDR3 DNA sequence: TGTGCCAGCTCTACCCTCGGGAGACAGGGAATATCAACTAATGAAAAACTGTTTTTT. It translates to CASSTLGRQGISTNEKLFF. Using reference TRBV7-2 and TRBJ1-4 for the parts outside the CDR3, the full variable domain is GAGVSQSPSNKVTEKGKDVELRCDPISGHTALYWYRQSLGQGLEFLIYFQGNSAPDKSGLPSDRFSAERTGGSVSTLTIQRTQQEDSAVYLCASSTLGRQGISTNEKLFFGSGTQLSVL.